Below are 18 T cell receptor beta chains sequenced from a single sample in a study of cytomegalovirus exposure and HLA in healthy donors. Vbeta (60) and Jbeta (13) primers were used in the PCR. The protocol was immunoSEQ multiplex PCR, while the TCRdb copy is restricted to in-frame clones and leaves out a portion. The sample carries around 150,000 clones, about 80% recorded once. The sequencing sample was made of PBMCs. The receptors shown here come from a young man in good health and CMV-seronegative.

The J gene is TRBJ1-4, the V gene TRBV18, with D possibly matching TRBD1 (6 bases). Germline CDR1 is KGHSH and CDR2 is LQKENI. The CDR3 extends over 15 amino acids. Trimming took off 6 bases at V and 13 bases at J, with 24 bases between the two ends. In nucleotides, the CDR3 is TGTGCCAGCTCTCCAACAGGGAACCGGGGACAAGGACTGTTTTTT. It is translated as CASSPTGNRGQGLFF.

This chain joins TRBV6-5 and TRBJ2-7; 7 nucleotides line up with TRBD1. V gave up 5 bases and J gave up 7 bases; unmatched junction bases: 8. CDR3 length: 13 residues. Germline values: CDR1 MNHEY, CDR2 SVGAGI. The chain's CDR3 is CASSQGTVGEQYF. The CDR3 nucleotides read TGTGCCAGCAGTCAAGGGACAGTAGGGGAGCAGTACTTC.

The chain has TRBV5-1 and TRBJ2-5, with 8 bases aligning to TRBD1. The CDR3 runs 14 residues. Germline V gene lookup returns CDR1 SGHRS and CDR2 YFSETQ. Losses at the gene ends were 4 bases for V and 4 bases for J; bases not matched to a gene: 6. CDR3 bases: TGCGCCAGCAGCCCCGCAGGGGGCAGAGAGACCCAGTACTTC. Protein: CASSPAGGRETQYF.

V usage is TRBV29-1 and J usage is TRBJ2-5, with 7 bases matching TRBD1. The V gene's germline CDR1 is SQVTM and CDR2 ANQGSEA. The CDR3 length is 14 residues. After removal of 2 bases from V and 3 bases from J, the junction contained 6 bases not matched to a gene. CDR3 sequence reads: CSVEMAGGEETQYF. In nucleotides, the CDR3 is TGCAGCGTTGAAATGGCAGGGGGAGAAGAGACCCAGTACTTC.

V is TRBV29-1 and J is TRBJ1-2, with 8 bases identical to TRBD1. The V and J ends lost 0 bases and 8 bases, in that order; junction bases with no gene match: 11. CDR3 length: 15 amino acids. CDR1 is SQVTM and CDR2 is ANQGSEA in the germline V gene. The CDR3 DNA reads TGCAGCGTTGAAGAAAGGACAGGGTTACACGGCGGCTACACCTTC. It specifies CSVEERTGLHGGYTF.

V gene TRBV4-1 combines with J gene TRBJ2-7, with D perhaps matching TRBD2 (6 bases). The CDR3 totals 15 residues. V was shortened by 1 base and J by 5 bases, with 15 bases between the two germline ends. The germline V gene has CDR1 MGHRA and CDR2 YSYEKL. The CDR3 loop reads CASSQVVKGRNEQYF. In nucleotides, the CDR3 is TGCGCCAGCAGCCAAGTTGTAAAGGGGAGGAACGAGCAGTACTTC.

V gene TRBV11-3 combines with J gene TRBJ1-1, with 7 bases matching TRBD1. Per germline, CDR1 SGHNT and CDR2 YENEEA. This CDR3 spans 13 amino acids. Germline trimming cut 6 bases from V and 5 bases from J; bases unmatched to any gene: 6. The CDR3: CASRAGGSTEAFF. The CDR3 bases are TGTGCCAGCAGGGCAGGGGGTTCGACTGAAGCTTTCTTT.

V is TRBV5-1 and J is TRBJ2-5, with 11 bases that match TRBD2. Germline lookup yields CDR1 SGHRS and CDR2 YFSETQ. V was pared by 3 bases and J by 5 bases, with 6 bases of the junction left unmatched. The CDR3 extends over 15 amino acids. Here the CDR3 reads CASSYLAGGGETQYF. The CDR3 nucleotides read TGCGCCAGCAGCTATCTAGCGGGAGGAGGCGAGACCCAGTACTTC. Using reference TRBV5-1 and TRBJ2-5 for the parts outside the CDR3, the full variable domain is KAGVTQTPRYLIKTRGQQVTLSCSPISGHRSVSWYQQTPGQGLQFLFEYFSETQRNKGNFPGRFSGRQFSNSRSEMNVSTLELGDSALYLCASSYLAGGGETQYFGPGTRLLVL.

The V call is TRBV6-6, the J call TRBJ2-7; TRBD2 matches 7 bases. The junction had 3 bases not matched to a gene; V was cut back by 4 bases and J by 0 bases. Germline CDR1 reads MNHNY; CDR2 reads SVGAGI (reference sequence). The length of the CDR3 is 14 residues. The DNA of the CDR3 is TGTGCCAGCAGTTTGCGGGAGAGCTCCTACGAGCAGTACTTC. It codes for CASSLRESSYEQYF.

The chain has TRBV18 and TRBJ1-5, with D unclear. The CDR3 loop spans 16 amino acids. Germline lookup yields CDR1 KGHSH and CDR2 LQKENI. V lost 3 bases to trimming and J lost 2 bases, with 14 bases between them. The CDR3 region has the DNA TGTGCCAGCTCACCTTCTGGTCGGGGTGGCAATCAGCCCCAGCATTTT. Translating it yields CASSPSGRGGNQPQHF.

V is TRBV4-3 and J is TRBJ2-5; 7 bases match TRBD2. The CDR3 length is 15 residues. The germline V gene encodes CDR1 LGHNA and CDR2 YSLEER. V lost 0 bases, J lost 4 bases, and 5 bases stayed unmatched. Here the CDR3 reads CASSQDLGRGETQYF. The CDR3 nucleotides are TGCGCCAGCAGCCAAGATCTTGGGAGGGGAGAGACCCAGTACTTC.

The chain has TRBV4-1 and TRBJ2-7; a weak D match, TRBD1 (6 bases). Deletions cut 1 base from V and 3 bases from J, with 13 bases between. CDR3 length equals 15 residues. Germline-derived CDR1 and CDR2 are MGHRA and YSYEKL. The CDR3 region has the DNA TGCGCCAGCAGCCAAGTAACGGCAGGGGTCTACGAGCAGTACTTC. It yields the protein CASSQVTAGVYEQYF.

The chain is built from TRBV18 and TRBJ1-5; D is unresolved. The CDR3 has 16 amino acids. V lost 0 bases, J lost 2 bases, and 11 bases lay in between. Germline assignment: CDR1 KGHSH and CDR2 LQKENI. The CDR3 loop is CASSPPITNGNQPQHF. CDR3 DNA: TGTGCCAGCTCACCACCGATTACTAATGGCAATCAGCCCCAGCATTTT.

The rearrangement links TRBV18 to TRBJ2-5, with D possibly TRBD1 on 5 matching bases. This CDR3 region has 14 residues. Germline CDR1 and CDR2: KGHSH and LQKENI. Between the trimmed V and J ends, which lost 4 bases and 5 bases, there was a span of 14 bases. CDR3: CASSQRQGRETQYF. CDR3 nucleotides: TGTGCCAGCTCACAACGCCAGGGAAGGGAGACCCAGTACTTC.

V gene TRBV25-1 combines with J gene TRBJ2-7; 10 nucleotides agree with TRBD1. This CDR3 spans 15 amino acids. Germline CDR1 is MGHDK and CDR2 is SYGVNS. V trimming: 8 bases; J trimming: 5 bases; junction bases outside the gene matches: 12. This CDR3 reads CASARQGQGSHEQYF. In nucleotides, the CDR3 is TGTGCCAGCGCCCGTCAGGGACAGGGGTCCCACGAGCAGTACTTC.

This clone was seen more than once but under ten times. The chain has TRBV7-6 and TRBJ2-1; TRBD2 agrees at 11 bases. Trimming at V came to 6 bases and at J to 8 bases, leaving 15 bases not matched to a gene. The CDR3 is made up of 17 amino acids. Germline V CDR1 and CDR2: SGHVS, FNYEAQ. In DNA form, the CDR3 reads TGTGCCAGCAGTCCGCTACTAGCGGGAGCGAGTGACTATGAGCAGTTCTTC. The encoded protein is CASSPLLAGASDYEQFF.

The chain couples TRBV7-2 to TRBJ2-5; 7 positions match TRBD1. The end of the DNA aligns better with TRBJ2-7, so the J call may be wrong. The CDR3 length is 15 residues. Germline CDR1 and CDR2: SGHTA and FQGNSA. CDR3 loop: CASSLVGQHSYEQYF. The DNA for the CDR3 is TGTGCCAGCAGCTTAGTGGGACAGCACTCCTACGAGCAGTACTTC.

The V gene is TRBV19, the J gene TRBJ1-1, with a weak D call TRBD1 (6 bases). V was trimmed by 1 base and J by 4 bases, leaving 13 bases between them. The CDR3 is 15 amino acids. CDR1 is LNHDA, CDR2 SQIVND, per germline (reference sequence). CDR3 protein: CASSIGTRGGTEAFF. Written as DNA, the CDR3 is TGTGCCAGTAGTATAGGAACCAGGGGTGGCACTGAAGCTTTCTTT.